This T cell receptor beta chain was sequenced for a study of glioma-infiltrating T cells after dendritic cell vaccination. Study outcomes and limitations: Higher TCR clonality did not directly relate to longer survival.

Trimming pared 5 bases from V and 0 bases from J, leaving 13 bases between. The germline V gene has CDR1 MNHNY and CDR2 SVGAGI (reference sequence). This CDR3 spans 16 amino acids. This clone was seen more than once but under ten times. The antigen is not known. The repertoire was sequenced with immunoSEQ multiplex PCR; TCRdb's copy has only in-frame clones and lacks some. The top ten clones hold about 15% of a sample with about 92,000 clones, 80% to 90% of them seen once. This chain links TRBV6-6 with TRBJ2-2; D is uncertain. This TCR derives from a human donor with glioblastoma. Sequences were derived from blood, sampled before dendritic cell vaccination. DNA for the CDR3: TGTGCCAGCAGTACTACCGGAAGCGCGAACACCGGGGAGCTGTTTTTT. Its translation is CASSTTGSANTGELFF.